This T cell receptor beta chain was documented in a study of shared clonotypes between healthy human individuals. Study context: CD8 memory received one plate per donor, CD8 naive two, CD4 memory three and CD4 naive three.

The CDR3 runs 14 residues. Germline CDR1 is KGHSY and CDR2 is FQNENV. The V end was cut by 5 bases, the J end by 5 bases, with 15 bases between. It was CD45RO-negative cells, positively selected for CCR7, that made up naive CD8 cells, with terminally differentiated effector memory CD45RA+ cells excluded. Donors comprised only Caucasian adults living in Nashville, Tennessee. As for this clone: As yet, its antigen is unknown.

Study-wide points: Larger richness was generally estimated for naive than memory subsets. Non-shared clonotypes were found to have lower generation probabilities than the clonotypes that were shared by all four of the sorted-subset donors.

Data came from immunoSEQ multiplex PCR; TCRdb stores just in-frame clones and leaves some out. The profile shows about 590,000 clones, roughly 96% of them singletons. The sample was naive CD8+ T cells sorted from blood. The receptor's source is a woman aged 25 to 39 in good health. The J gene is TRBJ2-5, the V gene TRBV16; D uncertain. The chain's CDR3 is CASSNGRARETQYF. The CDR3 bases are TGTGCCAGCAGCAACGGACGGGCGAGGGAGACCCAGTACTTC. Based on the CDR3 plus reference TRBV16 and TRBJ2-5, the full variable domain is GEEVAQTPKHLVRGEGQKAKLYCAPIKGHSYVFWYQQVLKNEFKFLISFQNENVFDETGMPKERFSAKCLPNSPCSLEIQATKLEDSAVYFCASSNGRARETQYFGPGTRLLVL.